The following is a TCR beta chain sequence with its context. The antigen is undetermined. The sample belongs to a study of blood T cells in healthy people across ages. Whole-study findings and limits: Expanded clonotype changes were possibly confounded by unknown donor CMV status. There were more naive CD4+ cells and higher diversity in long-lived donors than in aged donors.

Through a sample-barcoded 5' primer and a J-beta primer mix, a second PCR was run for roughly 7 to 12 cycles. TCRdb used MiXCR to reprocess the 5' RACE reads, holding one entry per CDR3 protein. The table records about 510,000 distinct CDR3 sequences, around a quarter of them present only once. This sample was shared with a second study, whose subject was T cells of mothers and their children. That paper notes: In this cohort, donors were a few healthy Caucasian mothers plus their six children. All RNA that had been extracted was used for cDNA synthesis at approximately 1.5 ug per 15 ul.

The receptor was derived from a boy between 2 and 10 years old in good health. Sequenced input: blood.

CDR3 coding DNA: TGCAGCGTTGAGAGGGGCAGGGAATACAATGAGCAGTTCTTC. Amino acids: CSVERGREYNEQFF. The V call is TRBV29-1, the J call TRBJ2-1, with D perhaps given as TRBD1 or TRBD2 (5 bases each). The CDR3 contains 14 residues. Germline CDR1 reads SQVTM; CDR2 reads ANQGSEA. V lost 3 bases to trimming and J lost 4 bases, with 13 bases between them.